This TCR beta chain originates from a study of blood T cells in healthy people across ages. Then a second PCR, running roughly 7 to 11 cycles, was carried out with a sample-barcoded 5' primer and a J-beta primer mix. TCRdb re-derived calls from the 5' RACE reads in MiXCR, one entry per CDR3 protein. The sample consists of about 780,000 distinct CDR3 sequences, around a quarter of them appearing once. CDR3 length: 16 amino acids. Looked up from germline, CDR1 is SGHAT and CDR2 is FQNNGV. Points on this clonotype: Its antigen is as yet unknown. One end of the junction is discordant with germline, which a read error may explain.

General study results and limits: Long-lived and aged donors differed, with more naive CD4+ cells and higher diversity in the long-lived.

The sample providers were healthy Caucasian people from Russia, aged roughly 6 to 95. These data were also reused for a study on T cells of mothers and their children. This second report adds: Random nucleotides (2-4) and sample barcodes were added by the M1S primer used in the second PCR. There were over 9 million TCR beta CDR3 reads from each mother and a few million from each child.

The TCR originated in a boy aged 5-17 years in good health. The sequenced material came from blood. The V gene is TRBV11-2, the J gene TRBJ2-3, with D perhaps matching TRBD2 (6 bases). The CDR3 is CASSFGARTSTDTQYF. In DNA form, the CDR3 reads TGTGCCAGCAGCTTCGGGGCTAGAACTAGCACTGATACGCAGTATTTT.